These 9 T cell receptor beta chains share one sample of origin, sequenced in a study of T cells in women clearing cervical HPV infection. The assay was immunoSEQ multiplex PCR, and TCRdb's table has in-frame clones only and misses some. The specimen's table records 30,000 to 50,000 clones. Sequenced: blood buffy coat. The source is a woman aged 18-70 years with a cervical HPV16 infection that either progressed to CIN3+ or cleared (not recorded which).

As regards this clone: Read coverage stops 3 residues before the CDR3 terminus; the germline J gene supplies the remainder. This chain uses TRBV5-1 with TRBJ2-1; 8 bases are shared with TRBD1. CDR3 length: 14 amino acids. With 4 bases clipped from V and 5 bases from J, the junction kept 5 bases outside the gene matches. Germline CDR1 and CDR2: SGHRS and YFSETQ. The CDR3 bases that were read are TGCGCCAGCAGCGGACAGGGTTCGCACAATGAG. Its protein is CASSGQGSHNE. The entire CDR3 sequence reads CASSGQGSHNEQFF.

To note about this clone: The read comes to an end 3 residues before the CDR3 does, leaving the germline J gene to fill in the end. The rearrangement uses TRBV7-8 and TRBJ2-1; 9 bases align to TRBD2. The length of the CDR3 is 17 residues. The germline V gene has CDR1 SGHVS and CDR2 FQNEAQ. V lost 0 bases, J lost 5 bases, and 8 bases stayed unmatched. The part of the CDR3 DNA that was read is TGTGCCAGCAGCTTAGCGGTGGGTAGCGGGGGTCACAATGAG. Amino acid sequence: CASSLAVGSGGHNE. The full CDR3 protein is CASSLAVGSGGHNEQFF.

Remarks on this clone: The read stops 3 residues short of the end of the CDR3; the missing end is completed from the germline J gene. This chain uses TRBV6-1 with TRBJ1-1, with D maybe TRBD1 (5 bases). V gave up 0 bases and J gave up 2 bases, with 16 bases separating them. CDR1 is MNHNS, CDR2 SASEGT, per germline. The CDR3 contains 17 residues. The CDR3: CASSEATTGRGNTEAFF. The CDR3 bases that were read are TGTGCCAGCAGTGAAGCTACCACCGGGAGGGGTAACACTGAA.

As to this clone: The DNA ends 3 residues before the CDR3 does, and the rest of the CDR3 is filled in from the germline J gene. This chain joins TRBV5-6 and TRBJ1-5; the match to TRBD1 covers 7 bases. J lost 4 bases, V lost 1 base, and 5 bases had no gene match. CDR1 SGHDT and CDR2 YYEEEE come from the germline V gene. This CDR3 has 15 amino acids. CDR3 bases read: TGTGCCAGCAGCTTGAGACAGGGTTGGAATCAGCCC. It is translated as CASSLRQGWNQP. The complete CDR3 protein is CASSLRQGWNQPQHF.

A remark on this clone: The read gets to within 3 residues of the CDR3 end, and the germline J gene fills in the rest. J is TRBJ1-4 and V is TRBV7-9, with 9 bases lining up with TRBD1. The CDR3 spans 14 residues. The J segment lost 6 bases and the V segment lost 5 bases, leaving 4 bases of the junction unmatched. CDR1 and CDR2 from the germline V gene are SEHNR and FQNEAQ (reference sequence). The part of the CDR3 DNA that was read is TGTGCCAGCAGCAGAAGGACAGGGGATGAAAAA. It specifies CASSRRTGDEK. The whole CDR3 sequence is CASSRRTGDEKLFF.

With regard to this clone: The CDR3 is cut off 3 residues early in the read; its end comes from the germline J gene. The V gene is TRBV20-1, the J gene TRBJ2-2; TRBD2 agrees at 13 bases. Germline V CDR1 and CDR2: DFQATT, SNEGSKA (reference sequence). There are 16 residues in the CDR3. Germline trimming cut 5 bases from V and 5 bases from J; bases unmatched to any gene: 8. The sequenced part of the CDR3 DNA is TGCAGTGCTCTAGCCCAGGGACTAGCGGGGACCGGGGAG. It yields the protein CSALAQGLAGTGE. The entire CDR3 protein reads CSALAQGLAGTGELFF.

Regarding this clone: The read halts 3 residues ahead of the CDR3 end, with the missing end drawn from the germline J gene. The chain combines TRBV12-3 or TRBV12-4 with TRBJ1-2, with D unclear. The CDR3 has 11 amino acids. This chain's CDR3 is CASSYGVGYTF. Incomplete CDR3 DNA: TGTGCCAGCAGTTACGGGGTCGGC.

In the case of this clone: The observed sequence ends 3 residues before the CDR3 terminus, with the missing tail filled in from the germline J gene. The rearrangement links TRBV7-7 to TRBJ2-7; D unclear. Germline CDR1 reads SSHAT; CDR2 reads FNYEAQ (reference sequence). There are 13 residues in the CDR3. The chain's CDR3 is CVSSLGSPYEQYF. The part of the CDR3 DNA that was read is TGTGTTAGCAGCTTAGGCAGTCCCTACGAG.

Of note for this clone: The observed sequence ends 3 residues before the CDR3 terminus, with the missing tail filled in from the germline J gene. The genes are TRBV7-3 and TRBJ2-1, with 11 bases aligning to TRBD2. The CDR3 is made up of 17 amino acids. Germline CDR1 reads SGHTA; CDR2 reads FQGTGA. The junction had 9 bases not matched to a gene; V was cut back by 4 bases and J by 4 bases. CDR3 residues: CASSSTPGLAVYNEQFF. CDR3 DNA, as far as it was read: TGTGCCAGCAGCTCCACACCGGGACTAGCGGTTTACAATGAG.